What follows are 13 T cell receptor beta chains derived from one specimen sequenced in a study of blood T cell repertoires in COVID-19. Repertoires were generated with immunoSEQ multiplex PCR, while TCRdb's copy carries only in-frame clones and drops some. The sample shows some 260,000 clones, about 86% of them seen only once. Sequenced material: peripheral blood. These TCRs come from an elderly man with acute or convalescent COVID-19.

The V gene is TRBV28, the J gene TRBJ2-3, with 9 bases matching TRBD2. CDR1 and CDR2 (germline): MDHEN, SYDVKM. The CDR3 covers 14 residues. Trimming took 6 bases from V and 9 from J; bases not matched to a gene: 10. The CDR3 protein is CASRSAGTSKTQYF. The CDR3 nucleotides read TGTGCCAGCAGATCAGCCGGGACTAGCAAAACGCAGTATTTT.

This rearrangement joins TRBV12-5 to TRBJ1-4; D unclear. V was cut by 11 bases and J by 7 bases, with 11 bases left in between. The CDR3 is 11 amino acids. Germline CDR1 is LGHNT and CDR2 is FRNRAP. In DNA form, the CDR3 reads TGTGCTTCGGGAATGACTGAAAAACTGTTTTTT. This translates into CASGMTEKLFF. Full variable domain (rest looked up from reference TRBV12-5 and TRBJ1-4): DARVTQTPRHKVTEMGQEVTMRCQPILGHNTVFWYRQTMMQGLELLAYFRNRAPLDDSGMPKDRFSAEMPDATLATLKIQPSEPRDSAVYFCASGMTEKLFFGSGTQLSVL.

CDR3 coding DNA: TGTGCCAGCAGTGATTATCAGGGTATTACTGGAAACACCATATATTTT. Its translation: CASSDYQGITGNTIYF. This chain joins TRBV6-1 and TRBJ1-3; weak D call: TRBD1 (5 bases). The CDR3 contains 16 residues. V was pared by 3 bases and J by 2 bases, with 14 bases between. Germline loops: CDR1 MNHNS, CDR2 SASEGT.

This clone came up a few times. This chain joins TRBV6-6 and TRBJ1-1, with D possibly being TRBD1 (6 bases). Trimming cost V 2 bases and J 1 base, with 11 bases left between them. The CDR3 has 15 residues. Germline values: CDR1 MNHNY, CDR2 SVGAGI (reference sequence). CDR3 nucleotide sequence: TGTGCCAGCAGTTACCCCCCGACAGGGAACACTGAAGCTTTCTTT. Residues: CASSYPPTGNTEAFF.

The chain carries TRBV28 and TRBJ1-1, with D perhaps TRBD1 (5 bases). This CDR3 is 16 amino acids long. CDR1 is MDHEN, CDR2 SYDVKM, per germline. V shed 6 bases and J shed 3 bases, with 20 bases lying between them. CDR3: CASSQIMGGGDTEAFF. CDR3 nucleotide sequence: TGTGCCAGCAGCCAGATCATGGGGGGTGGGGACACTGAAGCTTTCTTT. The whole variable domain, filled in from reference TRBV28 and TRBJ1-1, reads DVKVTQSSRYLVKRTGEKVFLECVQDMDHENMFWYRQDPGLGLRLIYFSYDVKMKEKGDIPEGYSVSREKKERFSLILESASTNQTSMYLCASSQIMGGGDTEAFFGQGTRLTVV.

V usage is TRBV5-4 and J usage is TRBJ1-2; perhaps TRBD1 as D (6 bases). Germline CDR1 is SGHNT and CDR2 is YYREEE (reference sequence). This CDR3 spans 16 amino acids. Trimming left V 4 bases short and J 4 bases short, with 20 bases between. CDR3 sequence: CASSTGSRQGIYGYTF. CDR3 coding DNA: TGTGCCAGCAGCACTGGGTCACGGCAGGGGATCTATGGCTACACCTTC. The variable domain in full, with the rest retrieved from reference TRBV5-4 and TRBJ1-2, is ETGVTQSPTHLIKTRGQQVTLRCSSQSGHNTVSWYQQALGQGPQFIFQYYREEENGRGNFPPRFSGLQFPNYSSELNVNALELDDSALYLCASSTGSRQGIYGYTFGSGTRLTVV.

This clone was observed a few times. This chain connects TRBV4-1 to TRBJ1-5; 8 bases are shared with TRBD1. The V and J ends lost 0 bases and 1 base, in that order; junction bases with no gene match: 20. The germline gives CDR1 MGHRA, CDR2 YSYEKL. The CDR3 sequence is 22 residues long. In nucleotides, the CDR3 is TGCGCCAGCAGCCAAGATAGGTTTAGGGCAGGGGGCACCAGAGCCAGCAATCAGCCCCAGCATTTT. It specifies CASSQDRFRAGGTRASNQPQHF.

V is TRBV5-1 and J is TRBJ1-3; the D gene is possibly TRBD1 (5 bases). Germline V gene data show CDR1 as SGHRS and CDR2 as YFSETQ. The germline V and J ends were trimmed by 5 bases and 0 bases, with 15 bases remaining between them. This CDR3 region has 16 residues. CDR3 protein: CASSGGAHFSGNTIYF. CDR3 nucleotide sequence: TGCGCCAGCAGTGGAGGGGCACACTTCTCTGGAAACACCATATATTTT. Filled out from reference TRBV5-1 and TRBJ1-3, the complete variable domain reads KAGVTQTPRYLIKTRGQQVTLSCSPISGHRSVSWYQQTPGQGLQFLFEYFSETQRNKGNFPGRFSGRQFSNSRSEMNVSTLELGDSALYLCASSGGAHFSGNTIYFGEGSWLTVV.

The rearrangement joins TRBV13 to TRBJ2-1; 14 nucleotides agree with TRBD2. CDR3 size: 18 residues. V was clipped by 4 bases and J by 8 bases; unmatched bases: 13. Germline V CDR1 and CDR2: PRHDT, FYEKMQ (reference sequence). CDR3 sequence reads: CASSSGQRLAGGGDEQFF. For the CDR3, the DNA is TGTGCCAGCAGCTCCGGCCAGCGACTAGCGGGGGGGGGCGATGAGCAGTTCTTC.

CDR3 nucleotide sequence: TGTGCCAGCAGTTCAGGGGGCCTGGATACGCAGTATTTT. Translating it yields CASSSGGLDTQYF. The V call is TRBV12-3 or TRBV12-4, the J call TRBJ2-3, with 8 positions matching TRBD1. CDR3 size: 13 residues. J gave up 6 bases and V 4 bases, and 3 bases lay outside the gene matches.

CDR3 residues: CASSPLNLNEQFF. The CDR3 nucleotides are TGTGCCAGCAGCCCCCTTAATCTAAATGAGCAGTTCTTC. The chain employs TRBV7-9 and TRBJ2-1; D remains unclear. The CDR3 length is 13 residues. V shed 5 bases and J shed 7 bases, with 12 bases lying between them. Germline V lookup: CDR1 SEHNR, CDR2 FQNEAQ (reference sequence).

The chain combines TRBV6-4 with TRBJ1-6; D not resolved. The CDR3 sequence is 13 residues long. Germline V CDR1 and CDR2: MRHNA, SNTAGT. V gave up 2 bases and J gave up 14 bases, with 13 bases separating them. The CDR3 protein is CASSDDHSETLHF. CDR3 DNA sequence: TGTGCCAGCAGTGACGACCACTCGGAGACCCTCCACTTT.

J is TRBJ2-1 and V is TRBV5-1; 11 nucleotides agree with TRBD2. Unmatched junction bases numbered 8, after V lost 4 bases and J lost 11 bases. The CDR3 consists of 14 residues. CDR1 is SGHRS and CDR2 is YFSETQ in the germline V gene. The CDR3 protein is CASSPFLAGGQQFF. For the CDR3, the DNA is TGCGCCAGCAGCCCATTCTTAGCGGGAGGGCAGCAGTTCTTC. Variable domain in full (rest from reference TRBV5-1 and TRBJ2-1): KAGVTQTPRYLIKTRGQQVTLSCSPISGHRSVSWYQQTPGQGLQFLFEYFSETQRNKGNFPGRFSGRQFSNSRSEMNVSTLELGDSALYLCASSPFLAGGQQFFGPGTRLTVL.